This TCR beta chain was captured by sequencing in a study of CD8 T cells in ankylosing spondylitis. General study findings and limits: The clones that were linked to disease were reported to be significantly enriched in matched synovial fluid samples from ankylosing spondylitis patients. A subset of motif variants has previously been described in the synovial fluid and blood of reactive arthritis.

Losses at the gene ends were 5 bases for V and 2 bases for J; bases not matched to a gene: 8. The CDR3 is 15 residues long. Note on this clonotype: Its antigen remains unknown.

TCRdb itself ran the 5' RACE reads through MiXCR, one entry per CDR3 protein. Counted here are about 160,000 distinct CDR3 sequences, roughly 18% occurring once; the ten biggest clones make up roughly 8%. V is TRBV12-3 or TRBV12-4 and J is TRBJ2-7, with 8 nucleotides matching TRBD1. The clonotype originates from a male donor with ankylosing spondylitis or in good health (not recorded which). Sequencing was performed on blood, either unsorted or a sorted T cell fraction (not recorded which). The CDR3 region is CASSPRTGKTYEQYF. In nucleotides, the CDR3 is TGTGCCAGCAGTCCTAGGACAGGGAAGACCTACGAGCAGTACTTC.